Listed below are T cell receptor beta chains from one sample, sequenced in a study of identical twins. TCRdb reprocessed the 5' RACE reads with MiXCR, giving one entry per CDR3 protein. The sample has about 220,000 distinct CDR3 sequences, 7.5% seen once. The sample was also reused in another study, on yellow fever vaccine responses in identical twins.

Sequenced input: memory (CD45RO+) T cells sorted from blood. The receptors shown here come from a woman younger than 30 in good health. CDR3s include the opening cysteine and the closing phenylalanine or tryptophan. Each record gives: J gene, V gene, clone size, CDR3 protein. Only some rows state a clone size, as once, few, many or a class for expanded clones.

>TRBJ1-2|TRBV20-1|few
CSARDLGTGGYGYTF
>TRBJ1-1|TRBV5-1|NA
CASSLPRRTGVYDEAFF
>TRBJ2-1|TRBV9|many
CASSVGFEQFF
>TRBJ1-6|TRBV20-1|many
CSARDVLRGSSSPLHF
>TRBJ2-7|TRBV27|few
CASSSWTERDEQYF
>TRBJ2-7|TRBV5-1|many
CASSLAVGGREQYF
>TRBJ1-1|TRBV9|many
CASSPEWGANTEAFF
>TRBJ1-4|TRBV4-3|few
CASSQQQGAGEKLFF
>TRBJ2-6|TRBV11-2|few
CASSTGVGANVLTF
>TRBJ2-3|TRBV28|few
CASSPPGTGTDTQYF
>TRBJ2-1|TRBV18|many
CASSLEGQLFSYNEQFF
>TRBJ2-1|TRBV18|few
CASSPRDREYNEQFF
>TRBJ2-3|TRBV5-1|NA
CASSLEISTDTQYF
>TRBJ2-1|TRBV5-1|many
CASSLDGIAYNEQFF
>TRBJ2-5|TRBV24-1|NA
CATSDPGTGRETQYF
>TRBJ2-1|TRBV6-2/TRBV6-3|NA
CASSYVVPSEQFF
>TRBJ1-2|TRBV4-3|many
CASSHVGPNNYGYTF
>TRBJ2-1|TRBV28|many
CASSLRQAEQFF
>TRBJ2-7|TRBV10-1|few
CASSEGREQYF
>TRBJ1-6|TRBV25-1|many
CASSEGQGNSPLHF
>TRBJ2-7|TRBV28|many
CASRAGTGGPNEQYF
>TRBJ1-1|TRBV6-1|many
CASSRTGSNTEAFF
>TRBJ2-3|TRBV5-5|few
CASTPPGGNGVTDTQYF
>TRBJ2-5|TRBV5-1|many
CASSLVSWTSGGLETQYF
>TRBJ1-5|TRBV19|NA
CASSIGARRGHQPQHF
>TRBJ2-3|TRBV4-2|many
CASSQGTGIDTQYF
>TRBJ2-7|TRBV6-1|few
CASSELSGNVYEQYF
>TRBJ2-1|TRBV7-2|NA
CASSAYQDASVANEQFF
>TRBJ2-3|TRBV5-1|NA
CASSLSAGGRQAVTQYF
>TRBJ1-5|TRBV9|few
CASSVGETGVGQPQHF
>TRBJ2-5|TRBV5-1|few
CASSFGLAGEGETQYF
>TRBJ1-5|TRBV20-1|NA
CSARVPGLQNQPQHF
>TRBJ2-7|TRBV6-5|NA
CASTSGRDTYEQYF
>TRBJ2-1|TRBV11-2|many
CASSSGLAGGISYNEQFF
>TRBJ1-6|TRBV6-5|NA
CASSYSVTNSPLHF
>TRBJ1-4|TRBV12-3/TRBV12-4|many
CASRRGTGNEKLFF
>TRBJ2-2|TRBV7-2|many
CASSWDRGTGELFF
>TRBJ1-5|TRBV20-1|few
CSARGNRFKPQHF
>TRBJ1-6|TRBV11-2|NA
CASSLQGRGSPLHF
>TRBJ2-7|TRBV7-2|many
CASSLAGALDEQYF
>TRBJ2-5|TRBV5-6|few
CASSRLGGSQETQYF
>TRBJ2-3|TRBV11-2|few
CASTGGTSTDTQYF
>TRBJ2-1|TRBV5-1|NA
CASSLASGGLSYNEQFF
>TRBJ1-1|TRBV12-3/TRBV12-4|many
CASSLGHREAFF
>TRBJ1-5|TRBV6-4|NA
CASSAGPDQPQHF
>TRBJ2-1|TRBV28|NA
CASSLTGGGARNEQFF
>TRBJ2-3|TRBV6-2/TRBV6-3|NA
CASSYGTGLRTDTQYF
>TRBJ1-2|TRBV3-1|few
CASSQAGRGYGYTF
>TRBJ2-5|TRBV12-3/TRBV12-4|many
CASRLAGERATQYF
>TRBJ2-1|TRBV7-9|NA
CASSLAGTFSNEQFF
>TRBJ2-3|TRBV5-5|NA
CASSLGDLDTQYF
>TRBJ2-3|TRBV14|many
CASSQQPGLRQYF
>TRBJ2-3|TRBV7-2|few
CASSRSSGGAESAQYF
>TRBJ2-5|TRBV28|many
CASSSFASRTGAENLETQYF
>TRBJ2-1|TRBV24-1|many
CATSDLGGRVGSQLHEQFF
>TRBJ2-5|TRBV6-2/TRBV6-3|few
CASSVTSGRQETQYF
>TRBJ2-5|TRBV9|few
CASSVAGGDETQYF
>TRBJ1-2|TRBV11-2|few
CASSLVGWGGYTF
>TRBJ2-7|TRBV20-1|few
CSAAPRLGLGSEQYF
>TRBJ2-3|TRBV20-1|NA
CSASWGTGGTDTQYF